This T cell receptor beta chain came from a study of blood T cell repertoires in COVID-19. At the level of the study: Both acute and convalescent COVID-19 samples were obtained from the United States, Italy and Spain. T cells, B-cell-depleted T cells, or PBMCs supplied cDNA or gDNA.

In the authors' workflow: Amplification with reference gene primers provided the estimates of nucleated cell counts. Measured with immunoSEQ multiplex PCR; TCRdb has only the in-frame clones, and not every one. That table supplies the V and J calls and clone size; D and trimming were determined from the DNA. The repertoire holds fewer than 250,000 clones, with 83% as singletons. V lost 1 base to trimming and J lost 2 bases; unmatched junction nucleotides: 2. This CDR3 has 16 residues. CDR1 SGHRS and CDR2 YFSETQ come from the germline V gene. This chain joins TRBV5-1 and TRBJ2-5, with 13 positions matching TRBD2. The specimen sequenced was peripheral blood. The receptor was derived from a woman aged 40 to 55 with active or convalescent COVID-19. The CDR3 protein is CASSLRTSGGQETQYF. The CDR3 bases are TGCGCCAGCAGCTTGCGGACTAGCGGGGGACAAGAGACCCAGTACTTC.